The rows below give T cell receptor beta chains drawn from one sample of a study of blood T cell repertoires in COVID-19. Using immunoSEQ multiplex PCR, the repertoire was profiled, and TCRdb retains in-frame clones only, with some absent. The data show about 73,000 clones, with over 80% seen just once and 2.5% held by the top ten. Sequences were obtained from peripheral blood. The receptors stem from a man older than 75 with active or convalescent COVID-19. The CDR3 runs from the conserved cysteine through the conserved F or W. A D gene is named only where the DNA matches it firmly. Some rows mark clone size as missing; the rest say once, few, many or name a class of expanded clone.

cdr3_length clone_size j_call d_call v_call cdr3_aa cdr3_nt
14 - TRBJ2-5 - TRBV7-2 CASSRDRRRETQYF TGTGCCAGCAGCCGCGATAGGAGAAGGGAGACCCAGTACTTC
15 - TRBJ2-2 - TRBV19 CASSIDSQGSGELFF TGTGCCAGTAGTATAGATTCGCAGGGGAGCGGGGAGCTGTTTTTT
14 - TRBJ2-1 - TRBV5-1 CASSGGGGYNEQFF TGCGCCAGCAGTGGAGGGGGAGGGTACAATGAGCAGTTCTTC
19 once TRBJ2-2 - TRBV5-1 CASSPGVGSAKRNTGELFF TGCGCCAGCAGCCCGGGGGTCGGTAGCGCAAAACGGAACACCGGGGAGCTGTTTTTT
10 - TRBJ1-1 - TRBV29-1 CSVDGVEAFF TGCAGCGTTGACGGTGTTGAAGCTTTCTTT
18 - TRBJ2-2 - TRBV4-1 CASSQPQGLGTNTGELFF TGCGCCAGCAGCCAACCCCAGGGGCTGGGAACGAACACCGGGGAGCTGTTTTTT
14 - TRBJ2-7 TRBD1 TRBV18 CASSRGQGSYEQYF TGTGCCAGCTCACGGGGACAGGGTTCCTACGAGCAGTACTTC
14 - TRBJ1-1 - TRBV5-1 CASSQYQGNTEAFF TGCGCCAGCAGCCAGTACCAGGGGAACACTGAAGCTTTCTTT
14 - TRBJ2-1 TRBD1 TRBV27 CASPRDRGPNEQFF TGTGCCAGCCCCCGGGACAGGGGACCGAATGAGCAGTTCTTC
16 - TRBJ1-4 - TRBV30 CAWSVIGRQANEKLFF TGTGCCTGGAGTGTAATCGGGAGACAAGCTAATGAAAAACTGTTTTTT
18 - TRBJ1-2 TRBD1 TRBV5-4 CASSLRFGFGQGIYGYTF TGTGCCAGCAGCTTGCGTTTTGGATTTGGACAGGGAATCTATGGCTACACCTTC
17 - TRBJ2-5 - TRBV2 CASGYGRGSVTQETQYF TGTGCCAGCGGATACGGGAGAGGGTCGGTCACACAAGAGACCCAGTACTTC
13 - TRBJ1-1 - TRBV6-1 CASSESRQGRAFF TGTGCCAGCAGTGAAAGTCGGCAGGGTCGGGCTTTCTTT
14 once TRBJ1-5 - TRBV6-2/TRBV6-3 CASSRQGNNQPQHF TGTGCCAGCAGTCGTCAGGGGAACAATCAGCCCCAGCATTTT
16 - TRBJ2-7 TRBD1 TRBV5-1 CASSLAPGQGSYEQYF TGCGCCAGCAGCTTGGCTCCGGGACAGGGATCCTACGAGCAGTACTTC
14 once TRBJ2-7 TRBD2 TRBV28 CASSFVGGSYEQYF TGTGCCAGCAGTTTTGTTGGCGGGAGCTACGAGCAGTACTTC
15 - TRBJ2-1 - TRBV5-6 CASSLILTGYNEQFF TGTGCCAGCAGCTTGATCCTCACAGGTTACAATGAGCAGTTCTTC
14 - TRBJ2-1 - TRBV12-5 CASGLNRGSGEQFF TGTGCTAGTGGTTTGAATCGGGGGTCGGGTGAGCAGTTCTTC
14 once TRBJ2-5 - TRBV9 CASSVVSVQETQYF TGTGCCAGCAGCGTAGTGTCAGTTCAAGAGACCCAGTACTTC
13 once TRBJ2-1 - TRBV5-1 CASSLGRHNEQFF TGCGCCAGCAGCCTCGGGAGACACAATGAGCAGTTCTTC
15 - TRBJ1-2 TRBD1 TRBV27 CASSLYRDSPYGYTF TGTGCCAGCAGTCTGTACCGGGACAGCCCCTATGGCTACACCTTC
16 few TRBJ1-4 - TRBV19 CASRRLRGGWNEKLFF TGTGCCAGTAGACGCCTCCGAGGGGGTTGGAATGAAAAACTGTTTTTT
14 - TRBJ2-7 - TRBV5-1 CASSLDRARYEQYF TGCGCCAGCAGCTTGGACAGGGCGCGTTACGAGCAGTACTTC
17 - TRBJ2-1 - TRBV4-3 CASSQATTAYLYNEQFF TGCGCCAGCAGCCAAGCTACAACAGCTTATCTTTACAATGAGCAGTTCTTC
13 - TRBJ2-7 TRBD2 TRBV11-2 CASSLLAAYEQYF TGTGCCAGCAGCTTACTAGCGGCCTACGAGCAGTACTTC
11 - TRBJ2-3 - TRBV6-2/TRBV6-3 CASSSFNTQYF TGTGCCAGCAGTTCCTTTAATACGCAGTATTTT
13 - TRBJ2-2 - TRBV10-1 CASSEGAAGELFF TGCGCCAGCAGTGAGGGGGCGGCCGGGGAGCTGTTTTTT
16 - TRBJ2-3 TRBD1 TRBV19 CASSPYRGPHTDTQYF TGTGCCAGTAGTCCCTACAGGGGGCCTCACACAGATACGCAGTATTTT
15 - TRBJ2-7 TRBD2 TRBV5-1 CASSFTSGGPYEQYF TGCGCCAGCAGCTTCACTAGCGGGGGACCCTACGAGCAGTACTTC
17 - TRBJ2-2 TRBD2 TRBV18 CASSPRLARSNTGELFF TGTGCCAGCTCACCAAGACTAGCGAGGAGTAACACCGGGGAGCTGTTTTTT
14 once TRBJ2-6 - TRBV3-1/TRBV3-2 CASSHNSGANVLTF TGTGCCAGCAGCCACAACTCTGGGGCCAACGTCCTGACTTTC
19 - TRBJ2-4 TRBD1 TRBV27 CASSLKSDRAKVTKNIQYF TGTGCCAGCAGTTTAAAGAGTGACAGGGCGAAAGTTACCAAAAACATTCAGTACTTC
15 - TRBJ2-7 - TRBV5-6 CASSLIWRVPYEQYF TGTGCCAGCAGCTTGATTTGGCGGGTACCCTACGAGCAGTACTTC
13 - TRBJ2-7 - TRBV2 CASSDSDYWEQYF TGTGCCAGCAGTGACTCCGACTACTGGGAGCAGTACTTC
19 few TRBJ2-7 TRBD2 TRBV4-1 CASSQALAGTSGFSYEQYF TGCGCCAGCAGCCAAGCGTTAGCCGGGACTAGCGGTTTTTCCTACGAGCAGTACTTC
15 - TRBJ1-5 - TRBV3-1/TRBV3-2 CASSQGPAGAQPQHF TGTGCCAGCAGCCAAGGGCCCGCGGGGGCTCAGCCCCAGCATTTT
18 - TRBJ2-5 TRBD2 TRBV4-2 CASSQDMEAAGVGETQYF TGTGCCAGCAGCCAAGATATGGAGGCAGCGGGGGTGGGGGAGACCCAGTACTTC
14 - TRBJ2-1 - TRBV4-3 CASSQSGIYNEQFF TGCGCCAGCAGCCAATCGGGAATTTACAATGAGCAGTTCTTC
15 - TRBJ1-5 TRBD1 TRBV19 CASMGGQGRGQPQHF TGTGCCAGTATGGGGGGACAGGGAAGAGGTCAGCCCCAGCATTTT
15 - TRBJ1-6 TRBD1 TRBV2 CASSGDSAVHSPLHF TGTGCCAGCAGTGGGGACAGTGCGGTCCATTCACCCCTCCACTTT
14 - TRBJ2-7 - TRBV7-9 CASRSGTGTYEQYF TGTGCCAGCAGATCCGGGACTGGTACCTACGAGCAGTACTTC
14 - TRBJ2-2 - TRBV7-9 CASSLALYTGELFF TGTGCCAGCAGCTTGGCTTTATACACCGGGGAGCTGTTTTTT
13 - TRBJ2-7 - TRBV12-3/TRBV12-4 CASSQNRAGEQYF TGTGCCAGCAGTCAAAACAGGGCAGGCGAGCAGTACTTC
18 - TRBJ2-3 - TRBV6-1 CASSETPFSDKDTDTQYF TGTGCCAGCAGTGAAACTCCTTTTTCGGACAAAGACACAGATACGCAGTATTTT
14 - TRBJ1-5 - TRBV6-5 CASSYRQGAPPQHF TGTGCCAGCAGTTACAGGCAGGGCGCTCCGCCCCAGCATTTT
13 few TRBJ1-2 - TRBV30 CAWSEWQGNGYTF TGTGCCTGGAGTGAATGGCAGGGAAATGGCTACACCTTC
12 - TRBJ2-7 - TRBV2 CASGRRDYEQYF TGTGCCAGCGGGCGCCGGGACTACGAGCAGTACTTC
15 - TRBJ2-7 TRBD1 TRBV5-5 CASSSGQGASYEQYF TGTGCCAGCAGCTCAGGACAGGGGGCTTCGTACGAGCAGTACTTC
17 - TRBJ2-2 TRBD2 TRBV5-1 CASSLTGTSVPTGELFF TGCGCCAGCAGCTTAACCGGGACTAGCGTTCCCACCGGGGAGCTGTTTTTT
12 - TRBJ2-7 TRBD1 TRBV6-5 CASTDRVGEQYF TGTGCCAGCACGGACAGGGTGGGCGAGCAGTACTTC